The clone carrying this TCR beta chain was recorded once. Those enrolled, adults aged 18 to 89 years, came from some 25 US areas. Categorization into cohorts depended on clinical history that participants reported. This record belongs to a study of blood T cell repertoires in COVID-19. Study in general: Samples taken during acute and convalescent COVID-19 were collected in the United States, Italy and Spain.

Trimming removed 5 bases at V and 11 bases at J, with 15 bases between. CDR1 is MDHEN, CDR2 SYDVKM, per germline. The length of the CDR3 is 12 residues. In the source study's methods: The assay estimated nucleated cells by amplifying reference gene primers. Sequencing was performed with immunoSEQ multiplex PCR; in TCRdb, only in-frame clones are kept and a portion is missing. V, J and clone size are taken as reported in that table, and D and trimming were inferred from the DNA itself. The sample holds under 200,000 clones, 82% seen once. The clonotype comes from a woman between 55 and 75 years old with acute COVID-19. This sequence joins TRBV28 and TRBJ1-1, with a weak D call TRBD1 (5 bases). Material for sequencing was PBMCs or T cells enriched from blood (not recorded which). The chain's CDR3 is CASSQPTEGAFF. The DNA of the CDR3 is TGTGCCAGCAGTCAACCGACGGAGGGGGCTTTCTTT.